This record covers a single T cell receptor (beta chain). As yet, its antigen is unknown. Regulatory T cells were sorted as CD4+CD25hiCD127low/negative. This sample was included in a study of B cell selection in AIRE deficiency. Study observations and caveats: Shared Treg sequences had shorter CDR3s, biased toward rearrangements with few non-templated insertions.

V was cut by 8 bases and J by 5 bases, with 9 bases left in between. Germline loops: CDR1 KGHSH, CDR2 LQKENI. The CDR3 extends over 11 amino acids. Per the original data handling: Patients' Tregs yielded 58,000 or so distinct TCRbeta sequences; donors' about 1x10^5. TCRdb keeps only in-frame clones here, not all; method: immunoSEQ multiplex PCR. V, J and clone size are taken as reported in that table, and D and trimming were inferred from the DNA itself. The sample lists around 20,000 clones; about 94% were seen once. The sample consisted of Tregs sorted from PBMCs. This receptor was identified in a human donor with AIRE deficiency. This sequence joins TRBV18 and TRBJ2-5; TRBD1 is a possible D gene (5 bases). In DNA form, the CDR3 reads TGTGCCAGCGCAGGGCCCGAGACCCAGTACTTC. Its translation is CASAGPETQYF.